A selection of T cell receptor beta chains follows, all from one sample in a study of spatial heterogeneity in lung cancer. TCRdb independently ran MiXCR on the 5' RACE reads; one entry per CDR3 protein. This sample carries 40,000 to 55,000 distinct CDR3 sequences, roughly 15% of them seen once, and the ten largest clones take 50% to 60%. The sample in question was PBMCs, obtained at surgery. These receptors came from a male donor with early-stage non-small cell lung cancer. Each CDR3 is given with its conserved first and last residue. Fields, in order: CDR3 protein, CDR3 DNA, J gene, clone size, D gene, V gene. D genes are given only for firm matches. For some rows the clone size is stated as once, few or many, or as a class when expanded; others skip it.

CDR3: CAISEAGGPHEQYF; DNA: TGTGCCATCAGTGAGGCGGGAGGGCCCCACGAGCAGTACTTC; J: TRBJ2-7; size: -; D: TRBD2; V: TRBV10-3
CDR3: CSARSLTSGSSYEQFF; DNA: TGCAGTGCTAGATCTCTCACTAGCGGGAGTTCGTATGAGCAGTTCTTC; J: TRBJ2-1; size: -; D: TRBD2; V: TRBV20-1
CDR3: CASSYRDGYGYTF; DNA: TGTGCCAGCAGCTACAGGGATGGGTATGGCTACACCTTC; J: TRBJ1-2; size: -; D: -; V: TRBV6-5
CDR3: CASSQPPRAHEQYF; DNA: TGCGCCAGCAGCCAACCCCCCCGGGCCCACGAGCAGTACTTC; J: TRBJ2-7; size: many; D: -; V: TRBV4-1
CDR3: CASSGTSRYNEQFF; DNA: TGTGCCAGCAGCGGAACTAGCCGTTACAATGAGCAGTTCTTC; J: TRBJ2-1; size: -; D: -; V: TRBV7-2
CDR3: CAARGTNQETQYF; DNA: TGTGCCGCGCGCGGGACGAACCAAGAGACCCAGTACTTC; J: TRBJ2-5; size: many; D: -; V: TRBV25-1
CDR3: CSAVAGAGTDTQYF; DNA: TGCAGTGCGGTAGCGGGAGCGGGCACAGATACGCAGTATTTT; J: TRBJ2-3; size: -; D: TRBD2; V: TRBV20-1
CDR3: CASSPIAGEQFF; DNA: TGTGCCAGCAGCCCCATCGCGGGAGAGCAGTTCTTC; J: TRBJ2-1; size: few; D: -; V: TRBV11-3
CDR3: CASSQRGNGEKLFF; DNA: TGCGCCAGCAGCCAACGCGGGAACGGTGAAAAACTGTTTTTT; J: TRBJ1-4; size: many; D: -; V: TRBV4-3
CDR3: CASSPLAGVRVEQYF; DNA: TGTGCCAGCAGCCCTTTAGCGGGAGTCAGGGTCGAGCAGTACTTC; J: TRBJ2-7; size: once; D: TRBD2; V: TRBV2
CDR3: CSARGPLAGDPPDTQYF; DNA: TGCAGTGCTAGAGGCCCCCTAGCGGGAGACCCCCCAGATACGCAGTATTTT; J: TRBJ2-3; size: -; D: TRBD2; V: TRBV20-1
CDR3: CSASPLGQGAGEQFF; DNA: TGCAGTGCTAGTCCCTTGGGACAGGGGGCGGGTGAGCAGTTCTTC; J: TRBJ2-1; size: few; D: TRBD1; V: TRBV20-1
CDR3: CASSQTSGEQYF; DNA: TGTGCCAGCAGTCAGACTAGCGGCGAGCAGTACTTC; J: TRBJ2-7; size: -; D: TRBD2; V: TRBV6-2/TRBV6-3
CDR3: CSANRGPGIQYF; DNA: TGCAGCGCAAACAGGGGGCCGGGCATTCAGTACTTC; J: TRBJ2-4; size: -; D: TRBD1; V: TRBV29-1
CDR3: CSVDHVSTGKRNLLNEQFF; DNA: TGCAGCGTTGACCACGTCTCGACAGGAAAAAGGAACCTACTTAATGAGCAGTTCTTC; J: TRBJ2-1; size: few; D: -; V: TRBV29-1
CDR3: CASSPSGSGNTIYF; DNA: TGTGCCAGCTCTCCAAGTGGCTCTGGAAACACCATATATTTT; J: TRBJ1-3; size: -; D: -; V: TRBV18
CDR3: CASSPGTSGEETQYF; DNA: TGCGCCAGCAGCCCGGGGACTAGCGGGGAAGAGACCCAGTACTTC; J: TRBJ2-5; size: many; D: TRBD2; V: TRBV5-1
CDR3: CASSLSQGPPLHF; DNA: TGTGCCAGCAGTTTGTCACAGGGACCACCCCTCCACTTT; J: TRBJ1-6; size: many; D: -; V: TRBV28
CDR3: CASSLGQLNEAFF; DNA: TGCGCCAGCAGCCTCGGACAGCTAAATGAAGCTTTCTTT; J: TRBJ1-1; size: -; D: -; V: TRBV5-1
CDR3: CASSLSGAGSYEQYF; DNA: TGTGCCAGCAGTTTATCCGGAGCGGGATCCTACGAGCAGTACTTC; J: TRBJ2-7; size: few; D: TRBD2; V: TRBV28
CDR3: CASSPRAGGDNSPLHF; DNA: TGTGCCAGCAGCCCCAGGGCAGGGGGCGATAATTCACCCCTCCACTTT; J: TRBJ1-6; size: -; D: TRBD1; V: TRBV6-1
CDR3: CASSVTSDYEQYF; DNA: TGTGCCAGCAGCGTAACTAGCGACTACGAGCAGTACTTC; J: TRBJ2-7; size: few; D: TRBD2; V: TRBV9
CDR3: CASSYDRASYNSPLHF; DNA: TGTGCCAGCAGCTACGACAGGGCCTCCTATAATTCACCCCTCCACTTT; J: TRBJ1-6; size: few; D: TRBD1; V: TRBV11-2
CDR3: CASSPVAPGQGTGANVLTF; DNA: TGTGCCAGCAGCCCAGTTGCCCCGGGACAGGGTACAGGGGCCAACGTCCTGACTTTC; J: TRBJ2-6; size: many; D: TRBD1; V: TRBV5-4
CDR3: CASRLEWSRGQETQYF; DNA: TGTGCCAGCCGACTAGAGTGGTCCCGAGGGCAAGAGACCCAGTACTTC; J: TRBJ2-5; size: -; D: -; V: TRBV7-2
CDR3: CSVGIDRGDEQFF; DNA: TGCAGCGTTGGAATTGACAGGGGTGATGAGCAGTTCTTC; J: TRBJ2-1; size: -; D: TRBD1; V: TRBV29-1
CDR3: CSVFRTDGYTF; DNA: TGCAGCGTTTTCAGGACAGATGGCTACACCTTC; J: TRBJ1-2; size: many; D: -; V: TRBV29-1
CDR3: CASSLYSEGGYGYTF; DNA: TGCGCCAGCAGCTTGTATTCGGAAGGCGGCTATGGCTACACCTTC; J: TRBJ1-2; size: -; D: -; V: TRBV5-1
CDR3: CASSSQGLNQPQHF; DNA: TGTGCCAGCAGTTCACAGGGACTCAATCAGCCCCAGCATTTT; J: TRBJ1-5; size: many; D: -; V: TRBV2
CDR3: CASSIGAGEAFF; DNA: TGTGCCAGCAGTATCGGGGCGGGTGAAGCTTTCTTT; J: TRBJ1-1; size: many; D: -; V: TRBV2
CDR3: CATSPRQSNEKLFF; DNA: TGTGCCACCAGCCCCCGACAGTCTAATGAAAAACTGTTTTTT; J: TRBJ1-4; size: -; D: -; V: TRBV15
CDR3: CASSPPGIGGDYNEQFF; DNA: TGTGCCAGCAGTCCCCCGGGAATTGGCGGAGATTACAATGAGCAGTTCTTC; J: TRBJ2-1; size: -; D: -; V: TRBV28
CDR3: CASSDRGPDTQYF; DNA: TGTGCCAGCAGCGACAGGGGCCCAGATACGCAGTATTTT; J: TRBJ2-3; size: once; D: TRBD1; V: TRBV5-6
CDR3: CASSGQGNYGYTF; DNA: TGTGCCAGCTCTGGACAGGGTAACTATGGCTACACCTTC; J: TRBJ1-2; size: -; D: TRBD1; V: TRBV25-1
CDR3: CASRLAGGSTDTQYF; DNA: TGTGCCAGCCGTCTAGCGGGGGGTAGCACAGATACGCAGTATTTT; J: TRBJ2-3; size: few; D: TRBD2; V: TRBV4-2
CDR3: CSARTGGSYEQYF; DNA: TGCAGTGCGAGGACAGGGGGCTCGTACGAGCAGTACTTC; J: TRBJ2-7; size: few; D: TRBD1; V: TRBV20-1
CDR3: CSVDVQVLLF; DNA: TGCAGCGTTGATGTTCAGGTCCTGCTCTTC; J: TRBJ2-1; size: few; D: -; V: TRBV29-1
CDR3: CASSPPGQNQPQHF; DNA: TGTGCCAGCTCACCACCTGGGCAGAATCAGCCCCAGCATTTT; J: TRBJ1-5; size: many; D: -; V: TRBV18
CDR3: CASSYDQIISGANVLTF; DNA: TGTGCCAGCAGCTACGATCAAATTATCTCTGGGGCCAACGTCCTGACTTTC; J: TRBJ2-6; size: few; D: -; V: TRBV5-4
CDR3: CASSPFRDPGNEQFF; DNA: TGTGCCAGCAGCCCCTTTCGGGATCCTGGCAATGAGCAGTTCTTC; J: TRBJ2-1; size: many; D: -; V: TRBV7-2
CDR3: CASSAPAGISTDTQYF; DNA: TGTGCCAGCAGCGCCCCAGCGGGAATTAGCACAGATACGCAGTATTTT; J: TRBJ2-3; size: many; D: TRBD2; V: TRBV7-9
CDR3: CASSPRTENSPLHF; DNA: TGTGCCAGCTCACCAAGGACGGAGAATTCACCCCTCCACTTT; J: TRBJ1-6; size: few; D: -; V: TRBV18
CDR3: CASSARGQGNYNEQFF; DNA: TGTGCCAGCAGCGCCCGAGGACAGGGTAACTACAATGAGCAGTTCTTC; J: TRBJ2-1; size: few; D: TRBD1; V: TRBV9
CDR3: CSATGGADTQYF; DNA: TGCAGTGCTACAGGTGGGGCAGATACGCAGTATTTT; J: TRBJ2-3; size: -; D: -; V: TRBV20-1
CDR3: CASSSPGPTKRGEQYF; DNA: TGTGCCAGCAGTTCCCCGGGACCAACGAAGAGGGGCGAGCAGTACTTC; J: TRBJ2-7; size: many; D: -; V: TRBV28
CDR3: CAIKDRGTETQYF; DNA: TGTGCCATCAAGGACAGGGGTACGGAGACCCAGTACTTC; J: TRBJ2-5; size: many; D: TRBD1; V: TRBV10-3
CDR3: CATSRDPITSYTQYF; DNA: TGTGCCACCAGCAGAGATCCTATCACCTCTTATACGCAGTATTTT; J: TRBJ2-3; size: -; D: -; V: TRBV15
CDR3: CASSPGVSTEAFF; DNA: TGTGCCAGCAGCCCAGGGGTATCGACTGAAGCTTTCTTT; J: TRBJ1-1; size: few; D: -; V: TRBV5-5
CDR3: CASSQVRTGFYEQYF; DNA: TGCGCCAGCAGCCAAGTGCGGACAGGGTTTTACGAGCAGTACTTC; J: TRBJ2-7; size: -; D: TRBD1; V: TRBV4-1
CDR3: CAIQGRGYGYTF; DNA: TGTGCCATCCAGGGGAGGGGCTATGGCTACACCTTC; J: TRBJ1-2; size: many; D: -; V: TRBV10-3
CDR3: CSGAPPDRAKNIQYF; DNA: TGCAGCGGTGCCCCCCCCGACAGGGCCAAAAACATTCAGTACTTC; J: TRBJ2-4; size: few; D: -; V: TRBV29-1